These T cell receptor beta chains were read from a single sample in a study of human T cells and chemical hapten exposure. TCRdb independently ran MiXCR on the 5' RACE reads; one entry per CDR3 protein. The data contain 130,000 or so distinct CDR3 sequences, 4.1% of them singletons. The receptors derive from a female donor in good health. Both conserved end residues are part of each CDR3. The order of the fields is V gene, D gene, clone size, J gene, CDR3 DNA, CDR3 protein. A D gene is named only where the DNA matches it firmly. A clone size is listed for some rows: how often the clone was seen (once, few, many), or a class if it is expanded.

TRBV13,NA,many,TRBJ1-6,TGTGCCAGCAGCTTAAGCGGGGGCAGAAGGTCACCCCTCCACTTT,CASSLSGGRRSPLHF
TRBV6-1,NA,many,TRBJ2-1,TGTGCCAGCAGTGAAGCGCGCGATGAGCAGTTCTTC,CASSEARDEQFF
TRBV7-9,NA,NA,TRBJ1-1,TGTGCCAGCAGCTTAGGCCGACTGAATACCGCGGAGGGCACTGAAGCTTTCTTT,CASSLGRLNTAEGTEAFF
TRBV13,NA,many,TRBJ2-6,TGTGCCAGCAAGAAATCTGGGGCCAACGTCCTGACTTTC,CASKKSGANVLTF
TRBV4-3,NA,many,TRBJ1-2,TGCGCCAGCAGCCAACGCCTACCCACAGGGAACTTTGGAGACTATGGCTACACCTTC,CASSQRLPTGNFGDYGYTF
TRBV28,NA,many,TRBJ2-1,TGTGCCAGCAGTTACTCCTACAATGAGCAGTTCTTC,CASSYSYNEQFF
TRBV5-1,NA,many,TRBJ1-6,TGCGCCAGCAGCTTGGGACCGCCGCCCTCACCCCTCCACTTT,CASSLGPPPSPLHF
TRBV6-5,NA,many,TRBJ2-7,TGTGCCAGCAGTCCGCGTTCGGGGACCTCCTACGAGCAGTACTTC,CASSPRSGTSYEQYF
TRBV14,NA,many,TRBJ2-3,TGTGCCAGCAGCCAAGTGTCTAGCTGGTACACAGATACGCAGTATTTT,CASSQVSSWYTDTQYF
TRBV19,TRBD1,few,TRBJ1-5,TGTGCCAGTAGTATAGAAGGTTCGGGACAGAGCAATCAGCCCCAGCATTTT,CASSIEGSGQSNQPQHF
TRBV3-1,NA,few,TRBJ1-1,TGTGCCAGCAGCCAAGAGGGTGAAGCTTTCTTT,CASSQEGEAFF
TRBV19,NA,many,TRBJ1-4,TGTGCCAGTAGTATAGCTCGAACGAATGAAAAACTGTTTTTT,CASSIARTNEKLFF
TRBV4-2,NA,few,TRBJ1-5,TGTGCCAGCAGCCAAGATTACCAGGGAGTGGGAAATAGCAATCAGCCCCAGCATTTT,CASSQDYQGVGNSNQPQHF
TRBV3-1,NA,NA,TRBJ1-1,TGTGCCAGCAGCGCACAGGGTAGGGCCACTGAAGCTTTCTTT,CASSAQGRATEAFF
TRBV7-2,NA,many,TRBJ2-2,TGTGCCAGCAGCCGCCCACCTAGGAGCAGCGCCGGGGAGCTGTTTTTT,CASSRPPRSSAGELFF
TRBV24-1,TRBD1,many,TRBJ2-1,TGTGCCACCAGTGATCCCCTGTCAGGGGGCCTCGATGAGCAGTTCTTC,CATSDPLSGGLDEQFF
TRBV6-2/TRBV6-3,NA,many,TRBJ2-7,TGTGCCAGCAGTTACGAAAGGGGGACCTCCTACGAGCAGTACTTC,CASSYERGTSYEQYF
TRBV5-1,TRBD1,many,TRBJ2-1,TGCGCCAGCGGGACAGGCAGGGCCTCCTACAATGAGCAGTTCTTC,CASGTGRASYNEQFF
TRBV6-6,NA,few,TRBJ1-1,TGTGCCAGCACCATAAGTCCAACTGAAGCTTTCTTT,CASTISPTEAFF
TRBV6-4,NA,many,TRBJ1-6,TGTGCCAGCACCGACGTGGATTCACCCCTCCACTTT,CASTDVDSPLHF
TRBV11-2,NA,few,TRBJ2-5,TGTGCCAGCAGCGTACCCCCCAGGCAAGAGACCCAGTACTTC,CASSVPPRQETQYF
TRBV6-6,TRBD1,many,TRBJ1-2,TGTGCCAGCAGGGACACGGGACAGGGGGGTGATGGCTACACCTTC,CASRDTGQGGDGYTF